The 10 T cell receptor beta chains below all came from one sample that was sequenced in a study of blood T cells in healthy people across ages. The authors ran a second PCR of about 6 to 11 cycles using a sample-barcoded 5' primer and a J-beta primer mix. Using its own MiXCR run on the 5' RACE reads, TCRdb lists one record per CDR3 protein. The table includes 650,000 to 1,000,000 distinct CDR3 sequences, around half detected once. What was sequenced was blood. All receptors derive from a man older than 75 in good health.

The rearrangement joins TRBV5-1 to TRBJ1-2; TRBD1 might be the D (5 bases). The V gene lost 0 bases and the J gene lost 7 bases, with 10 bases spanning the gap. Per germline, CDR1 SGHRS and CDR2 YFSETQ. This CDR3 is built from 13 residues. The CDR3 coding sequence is TGCGCCAGCAGCTTGGCCAGGGACGCTGGCTACACCTTC. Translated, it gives CASSLARDAGYTF.

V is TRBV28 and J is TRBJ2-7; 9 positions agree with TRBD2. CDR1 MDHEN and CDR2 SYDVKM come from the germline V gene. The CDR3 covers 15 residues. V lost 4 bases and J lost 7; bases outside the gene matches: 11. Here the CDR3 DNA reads TGTGCCAGCAGTTACCCCGGGACTAGCCTTGGTGAGCAGTACTTC. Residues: CASSYPGTSLGEQYF.

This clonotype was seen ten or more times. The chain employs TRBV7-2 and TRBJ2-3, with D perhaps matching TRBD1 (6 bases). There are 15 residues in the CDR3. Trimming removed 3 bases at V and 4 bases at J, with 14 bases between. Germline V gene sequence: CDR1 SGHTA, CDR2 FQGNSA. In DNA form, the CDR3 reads TGTGCCAGCAGCTTCGGTACAGGGATCTCAGATACGCAGTATTTT. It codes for CASSFGTGISDTQYF.

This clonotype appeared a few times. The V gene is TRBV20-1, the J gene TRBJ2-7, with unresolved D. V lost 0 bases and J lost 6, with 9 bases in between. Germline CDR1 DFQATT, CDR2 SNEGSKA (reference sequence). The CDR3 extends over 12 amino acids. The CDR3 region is CSARDHGGEQYF. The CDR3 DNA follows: TGCAGTGCTAGAGATCATGGCGGCGAGCAGTACTTC.

The CDR3 region has the DNA TGTGCCAGCAGCCCCTACTCCTGGACTAGCGGGGGGGGCCCCTTTGAGACCCAGTACTTC. Translation: CASSPYSWTSGGGPFETQYF. The J gene is TRBJ2-5, the V gene TRBV4-2; 15 positions agree with TRBD2. The germline V gene encodes CDR1 LGHNA and CDR2 YNFKEQ. J was trimmed by 5 bases and V by 4 bases; bases with no gene match: 17. There are 20 residues in the CDR3.

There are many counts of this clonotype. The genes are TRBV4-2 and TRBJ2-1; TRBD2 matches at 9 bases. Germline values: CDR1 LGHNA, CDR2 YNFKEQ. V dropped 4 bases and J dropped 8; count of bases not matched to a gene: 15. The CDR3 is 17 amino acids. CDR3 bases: TGTGCCAGCAGCCCTAGCTACGCGGGAGGCGGGGGGGATGAGCAGTTCTTC. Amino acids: CASSPSYAGGGGDEQFF.

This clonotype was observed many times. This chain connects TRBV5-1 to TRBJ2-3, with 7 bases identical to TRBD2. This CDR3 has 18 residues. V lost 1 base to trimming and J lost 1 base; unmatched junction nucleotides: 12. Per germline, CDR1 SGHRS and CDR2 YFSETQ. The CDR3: CASSLPGGGGIRTDTQYF. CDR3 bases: TGCGCCAGCAGCTTGCCGGGAGGTGGGGGAATTCGCACAGATACGCAGTATTTT. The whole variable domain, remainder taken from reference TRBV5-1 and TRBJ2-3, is KAGVTQTPRYLIKTRGQQVTLSCSPISGHRSVSWYQQTPGQGLQFLFEYFSETQRNKGNFPGRFSGRQFSNSRSEMNVSTLELGDSALYLCASSLPGGGGIRTDTQYFGPGTRLTVL.

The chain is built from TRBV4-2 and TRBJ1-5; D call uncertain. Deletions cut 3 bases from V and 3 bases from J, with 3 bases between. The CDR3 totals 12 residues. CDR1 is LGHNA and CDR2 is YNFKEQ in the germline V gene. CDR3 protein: CASSQDNQPQHF. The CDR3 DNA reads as TGTGCCAGCAGCCAGGACAATCAGCCCCAGCATTTT.

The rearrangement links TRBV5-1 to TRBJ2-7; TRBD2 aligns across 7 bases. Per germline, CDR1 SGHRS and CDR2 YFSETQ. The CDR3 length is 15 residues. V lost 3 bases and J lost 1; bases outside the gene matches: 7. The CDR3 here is CASSSGLGPSYEQYF. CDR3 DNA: TGCGCCAGCAGCTCTGGACTAGGCCCTTCCTACGAGCAGTACTTC.

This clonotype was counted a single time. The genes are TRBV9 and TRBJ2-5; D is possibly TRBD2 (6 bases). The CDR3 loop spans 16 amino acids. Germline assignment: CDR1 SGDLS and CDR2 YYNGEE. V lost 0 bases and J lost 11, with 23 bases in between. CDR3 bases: TGTGCCAGCAGCGTAGGGCTAACGGGAGCGTACGATGAGCAGTACTTC. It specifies CASSVGLTGAYDEQYF.